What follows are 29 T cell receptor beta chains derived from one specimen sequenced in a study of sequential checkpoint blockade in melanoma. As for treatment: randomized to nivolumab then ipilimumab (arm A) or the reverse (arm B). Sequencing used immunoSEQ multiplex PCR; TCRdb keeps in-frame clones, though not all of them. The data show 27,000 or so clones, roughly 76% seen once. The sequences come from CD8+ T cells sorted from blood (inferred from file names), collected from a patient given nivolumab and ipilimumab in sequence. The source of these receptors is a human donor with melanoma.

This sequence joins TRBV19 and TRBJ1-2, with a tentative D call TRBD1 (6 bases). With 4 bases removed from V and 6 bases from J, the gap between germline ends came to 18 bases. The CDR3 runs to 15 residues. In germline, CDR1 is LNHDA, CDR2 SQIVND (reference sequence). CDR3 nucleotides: TGTGCCAGTAGTACCGCCGCGCAGGGGATCAATGGCTACACCTTC. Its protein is CASSTAAQGINGYTF.

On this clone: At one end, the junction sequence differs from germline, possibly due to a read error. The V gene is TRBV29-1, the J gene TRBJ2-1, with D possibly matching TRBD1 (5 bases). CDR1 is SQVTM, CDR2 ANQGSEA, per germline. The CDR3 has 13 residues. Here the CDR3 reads CSAEPRTWNEQFF. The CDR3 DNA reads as TGCAGCGCTGAACCGAGGACATGGAATGAGCAGTTCTTC.

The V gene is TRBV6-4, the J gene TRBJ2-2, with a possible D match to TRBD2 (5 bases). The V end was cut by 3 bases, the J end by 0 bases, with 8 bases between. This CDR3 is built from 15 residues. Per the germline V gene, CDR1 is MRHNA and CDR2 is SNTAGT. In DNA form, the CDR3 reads TGTGCCAGCAGTGAATACGGGACGAACACCGGGGAGCTGTTTTTT. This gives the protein CASSEYGTNTGELFF.

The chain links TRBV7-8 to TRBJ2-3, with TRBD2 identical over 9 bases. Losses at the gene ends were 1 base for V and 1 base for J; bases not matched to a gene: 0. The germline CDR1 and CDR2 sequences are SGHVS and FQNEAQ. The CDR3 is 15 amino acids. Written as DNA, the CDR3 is TGTGCCAGCAGCTTAGTAGCGGGGGGCACAGATACGCAGTATTTT. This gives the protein CASSLVAGGTDTQYF.

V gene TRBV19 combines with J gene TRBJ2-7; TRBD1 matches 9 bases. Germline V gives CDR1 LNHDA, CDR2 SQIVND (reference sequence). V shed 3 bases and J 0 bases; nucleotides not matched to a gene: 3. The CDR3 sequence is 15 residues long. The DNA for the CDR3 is TGTGCCAGTAGTATGGGACAGGGTGTCTCCTACGAGCAGTACTTC. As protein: CASSMGQGVSYEQYF.

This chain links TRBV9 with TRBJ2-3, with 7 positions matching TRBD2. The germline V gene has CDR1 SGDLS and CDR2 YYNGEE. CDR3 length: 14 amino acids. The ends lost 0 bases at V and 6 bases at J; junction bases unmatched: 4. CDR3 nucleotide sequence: TGTGCCAGCAGCGTAGAGGGGCGGGGGGATACGCAGTATTTT. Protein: CASSVEGRGDTQYF.

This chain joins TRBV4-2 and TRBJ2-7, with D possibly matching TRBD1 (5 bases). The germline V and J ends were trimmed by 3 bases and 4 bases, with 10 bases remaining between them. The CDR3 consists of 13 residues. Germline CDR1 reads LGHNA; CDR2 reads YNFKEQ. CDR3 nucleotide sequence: TGTGCCAGCAGCCATGGGGCCGGGTACGAGCAGTACTTC. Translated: CASSHGAGYEQYF.

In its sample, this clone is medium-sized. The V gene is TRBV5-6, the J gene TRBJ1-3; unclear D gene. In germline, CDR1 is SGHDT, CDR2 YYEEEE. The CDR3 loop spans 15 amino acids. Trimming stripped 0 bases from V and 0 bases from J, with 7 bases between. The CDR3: CASSLAAVSGNTIYF. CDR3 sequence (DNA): TGTGCCAGCAGCTTGGCCGCGGTCTCTGGAAACACCATATATTTT.

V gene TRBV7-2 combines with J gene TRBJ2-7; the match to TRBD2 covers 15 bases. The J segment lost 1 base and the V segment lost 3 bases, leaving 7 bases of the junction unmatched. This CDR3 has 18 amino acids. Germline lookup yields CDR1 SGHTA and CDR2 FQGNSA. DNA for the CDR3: TGTGCCAGCAGCTTGGAGGGACTAGCGGGAGGACGGTCCTACGAGCAGTACTTC. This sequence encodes CASSLEGLAGGRSYEQYF.

As DNA, the CDR3 is TGTGCCTGCCCCAGGGCGGGACTAGCGGGACCGCCGGGTAATGAGCAGTTCTTC. This encodes CACPRAGLAGPPGNEQFF. The rearrangement uses TRBV30 and TRBJ2-1, with TRBD2 identical over 13 bases. This CDR3 contains 18 residues. V shed 6 bases, J shed 7 bases, and the junction held 18 bases outside the gene matches. CDR1 and CDR2 from the germline V gene are GTSNPN and SVGIG (reference sequence).

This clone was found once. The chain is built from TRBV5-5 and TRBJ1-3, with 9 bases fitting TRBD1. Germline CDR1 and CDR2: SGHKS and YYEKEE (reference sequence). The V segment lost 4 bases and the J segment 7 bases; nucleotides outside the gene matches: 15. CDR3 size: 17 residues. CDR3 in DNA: TGTGCCAGCAGCCTTCACTTACCGGGACAGGGCCGCAACACCATATATTTT. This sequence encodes CASSLHLPGQGRNTIYF. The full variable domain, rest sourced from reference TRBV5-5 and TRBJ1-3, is DAGVTQSPTHLIKTRGQQVTLRCSPISGHKSVSWYQQVLGQGPQFIFQYYEKEERGRGNFPDRFSARQFPNYSSELNVNALLLGDSALYLCASSLHLPGQGRNTIYFGEGSWLTVV.

The CDR3 coding sequence is TGCGCCAGCAGCCAAGAGGGCCTGGGTAATGAGCAGTTCTTC. Translating gives CASSQEGLGNEQFF. V gene TRBV4-1 combines with J gene TRBJ2-1; D not resolved. The germline V gene encodes CDR1 MGHRA and CDR2 YSYEKL. The germline V and J ends were trimmed by 0 bases and 7 bases, with 10 bases remaining between them. The CDR3 contains 14 residues.

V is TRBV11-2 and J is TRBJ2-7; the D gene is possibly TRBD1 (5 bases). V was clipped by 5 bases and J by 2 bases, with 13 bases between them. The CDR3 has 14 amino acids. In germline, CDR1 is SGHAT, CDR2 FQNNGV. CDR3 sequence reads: CASSRGQFAYEQYF. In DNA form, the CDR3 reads TGTGCCAGCAGCAGGGGCCAATTTGCCTACGAGCAGTACTTC.

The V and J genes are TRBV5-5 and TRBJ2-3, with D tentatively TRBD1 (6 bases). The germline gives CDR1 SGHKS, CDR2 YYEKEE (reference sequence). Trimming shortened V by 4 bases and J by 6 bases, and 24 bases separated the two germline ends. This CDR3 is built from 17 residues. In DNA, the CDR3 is TGTGCCAGCAGCGTGGCCGTCCGGGACAAGACACGGGATACGCAGTATTTT. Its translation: CASSVAVRDKTRDTQYF.

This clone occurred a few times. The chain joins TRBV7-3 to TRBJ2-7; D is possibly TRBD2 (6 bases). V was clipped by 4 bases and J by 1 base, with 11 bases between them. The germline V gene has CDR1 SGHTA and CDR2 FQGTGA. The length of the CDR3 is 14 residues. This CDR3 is CASSWRDGSYEQYF. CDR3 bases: TGTGCCAGCAGCTGGCGGGACGGATCCTACGAGCAGTACTTC.

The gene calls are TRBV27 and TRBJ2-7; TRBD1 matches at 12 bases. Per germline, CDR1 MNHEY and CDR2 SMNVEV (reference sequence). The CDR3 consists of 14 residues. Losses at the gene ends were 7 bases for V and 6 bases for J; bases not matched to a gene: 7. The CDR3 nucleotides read TGTGCCAGCAACCAGGGACAGGGGGCGGGCGAGCAGTACTTC. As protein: CASNQGQGAGEQYF.

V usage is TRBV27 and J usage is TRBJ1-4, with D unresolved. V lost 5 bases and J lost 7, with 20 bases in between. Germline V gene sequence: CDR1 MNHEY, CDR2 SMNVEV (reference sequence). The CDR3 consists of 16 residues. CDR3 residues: CASSIDSSGSAEKLFF. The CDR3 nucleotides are TGTGCCAGCAGTATAGATTCGTCGGGTAGTGCTGAAAAACTGTTTTTT.

CDR3 loop: CANTRRSGYTF. Here the CDR3 DNA reads TGTGCCAATACAAGGAGGTCCGGCTACACCTTC. J is TRBJ1-2 and V is TRBV25-1; D is unclear. The germline CDR1 and CDR2 sequences are MGHDK and SYGVNS. The CDR3 has 11 amino acids. With 10 bases removed from V and 8 bases from J, the gap between germline ends came to 14 bases.

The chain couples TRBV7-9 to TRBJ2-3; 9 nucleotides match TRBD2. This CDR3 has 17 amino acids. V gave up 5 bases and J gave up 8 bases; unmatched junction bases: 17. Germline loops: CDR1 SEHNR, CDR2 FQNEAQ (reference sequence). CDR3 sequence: CASSLPLQAGGVTTQYF. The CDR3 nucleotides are TGTGCCAGCAGCCTCCCCTTACAAGCGGGAGGTGTCACTACGCAGTATTTT. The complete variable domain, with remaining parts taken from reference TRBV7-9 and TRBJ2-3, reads DTGVSQNPRHKITKRGQNVTFRCDPISEHNRLYWYRQTLGQGPEFLTYFQNEAQLEKSRLLSDRFSAERPKGSFSTLEIQRTEQGDSAMYLCASSLPLQAGGVTTQYFGPGTRLTVL.

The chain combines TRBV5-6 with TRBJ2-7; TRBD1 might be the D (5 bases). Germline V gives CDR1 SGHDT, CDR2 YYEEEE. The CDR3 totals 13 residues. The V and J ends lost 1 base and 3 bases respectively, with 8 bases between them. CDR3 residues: CASSLRTLYEQYF. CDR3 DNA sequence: TGTGCCAGCAGCTTGAGGACACTCTACGAGCAGTACTTC. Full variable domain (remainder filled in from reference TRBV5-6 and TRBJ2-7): DAGVTQSPTHLIKTRGQQVTLRCSPKSGHDTVSWYQQALGQGPQFIFQYYEEEERQRGNFPDRFSGHQFPNYSSELNVNALLLGDSALYLCASSLRTLYEQYFGPGTRLTVT.

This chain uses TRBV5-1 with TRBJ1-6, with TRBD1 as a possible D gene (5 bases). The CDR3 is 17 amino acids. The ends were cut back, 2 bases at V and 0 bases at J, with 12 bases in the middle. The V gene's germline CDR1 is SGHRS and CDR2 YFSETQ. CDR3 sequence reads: CASSFGQGSSYNSPLHF. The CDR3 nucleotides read TGCGCCAGCAGCTTTGGGCAGGGTTCCTCCTATAATTCACCCCTCCACTTT.

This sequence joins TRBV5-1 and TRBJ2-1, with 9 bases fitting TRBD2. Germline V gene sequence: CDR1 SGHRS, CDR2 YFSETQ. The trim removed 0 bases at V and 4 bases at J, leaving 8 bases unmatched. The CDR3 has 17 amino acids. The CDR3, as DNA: TGCGCCAGCAGCTTGGAATGTTGTGCGGGGGGGTACAATGAGCAGTTCTTC. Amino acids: CASSLECCAGGYNEQFF.

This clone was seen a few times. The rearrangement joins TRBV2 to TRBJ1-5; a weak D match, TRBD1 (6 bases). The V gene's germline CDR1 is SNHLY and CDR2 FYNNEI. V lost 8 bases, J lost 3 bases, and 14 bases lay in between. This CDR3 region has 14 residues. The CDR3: CASSGAGANQPQHF. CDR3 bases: TGTGCCAGCTCTGGGGCAGGGGCCAATCAGCCCCAGCATTTT.

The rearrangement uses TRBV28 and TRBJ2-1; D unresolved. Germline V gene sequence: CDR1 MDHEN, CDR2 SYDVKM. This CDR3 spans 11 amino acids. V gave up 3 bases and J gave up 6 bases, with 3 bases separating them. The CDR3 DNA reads TGTGCCAGCAGTTTCAGCAATGAGCAGTTCTTC. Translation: CASSFSNEQFF.

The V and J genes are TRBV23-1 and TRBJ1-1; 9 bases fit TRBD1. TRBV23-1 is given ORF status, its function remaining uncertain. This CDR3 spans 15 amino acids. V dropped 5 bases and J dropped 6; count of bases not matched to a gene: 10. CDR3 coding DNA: TGCGCCAGCAGTTTCTCCCGGGACAGGGTCCCTGAAGCTTTCTTT. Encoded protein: CASSFSRDRVPEAFF.

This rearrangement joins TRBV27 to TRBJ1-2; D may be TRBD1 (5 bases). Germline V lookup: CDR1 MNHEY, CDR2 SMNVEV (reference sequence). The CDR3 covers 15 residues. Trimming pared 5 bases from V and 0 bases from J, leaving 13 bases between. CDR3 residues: CASSTGPTANYGYTF. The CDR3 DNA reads TGTGCCAGCAGTACAGGCCCGACCGCTAACTATGGCTACACCTTC.

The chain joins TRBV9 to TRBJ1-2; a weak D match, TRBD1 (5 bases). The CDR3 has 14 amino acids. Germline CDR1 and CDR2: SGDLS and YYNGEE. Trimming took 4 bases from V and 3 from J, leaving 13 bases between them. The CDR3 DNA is TGTGCCAGCAGCCCAAGTAGGGGCCACTATGGCTACACCTTC. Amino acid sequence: CASSPSRGHYGYTF.

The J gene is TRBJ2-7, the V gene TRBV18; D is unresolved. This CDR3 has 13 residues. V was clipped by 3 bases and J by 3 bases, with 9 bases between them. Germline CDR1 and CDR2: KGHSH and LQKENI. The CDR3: CASSPLPGYEQYF. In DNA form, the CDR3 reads TGTGCCAGCTCACCTCTGCCGGGCTACGAGCAGTACTTC. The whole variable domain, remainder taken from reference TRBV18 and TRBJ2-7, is NAGVMQNPRHLVRRRGQEARLRCSPMKGHSHVYWYRQLPEEGLKFMVYLQKENIIDESGMPKERFSAEFPKEGPSILRIQQVVRGDSAAYFCASSPLPGYEQYFGPGTRLTVT.

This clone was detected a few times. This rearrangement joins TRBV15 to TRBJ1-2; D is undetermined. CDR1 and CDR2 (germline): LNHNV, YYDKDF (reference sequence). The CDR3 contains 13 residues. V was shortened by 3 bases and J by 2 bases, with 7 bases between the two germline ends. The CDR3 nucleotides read TGTGCCACCAGCAGCCGGGAGAACTATGGCTACACCTTC. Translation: CATSSRENYGYTF.